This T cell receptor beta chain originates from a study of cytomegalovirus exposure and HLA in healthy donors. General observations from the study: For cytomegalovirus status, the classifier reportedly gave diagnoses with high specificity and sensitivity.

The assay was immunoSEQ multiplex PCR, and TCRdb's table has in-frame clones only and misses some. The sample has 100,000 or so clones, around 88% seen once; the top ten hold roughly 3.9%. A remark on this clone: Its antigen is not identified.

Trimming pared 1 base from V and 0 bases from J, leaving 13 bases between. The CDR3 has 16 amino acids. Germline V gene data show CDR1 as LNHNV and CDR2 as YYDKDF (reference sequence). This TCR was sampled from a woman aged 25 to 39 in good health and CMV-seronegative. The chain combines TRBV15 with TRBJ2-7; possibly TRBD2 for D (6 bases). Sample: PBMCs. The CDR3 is CATSRGTTRSSYEQYF. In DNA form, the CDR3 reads TGTGCCACCAGCAGAGGTACGACTAGGAGCTCCTACGAGCAGTACTTC.